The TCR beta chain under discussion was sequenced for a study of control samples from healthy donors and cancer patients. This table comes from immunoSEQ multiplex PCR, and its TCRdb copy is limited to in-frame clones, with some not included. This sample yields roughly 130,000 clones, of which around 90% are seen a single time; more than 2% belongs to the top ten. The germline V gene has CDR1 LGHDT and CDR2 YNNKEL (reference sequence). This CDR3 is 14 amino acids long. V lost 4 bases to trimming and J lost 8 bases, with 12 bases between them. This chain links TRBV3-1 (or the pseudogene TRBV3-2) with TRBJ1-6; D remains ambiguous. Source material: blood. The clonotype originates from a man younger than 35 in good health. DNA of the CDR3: TGTGCCAGCAGCCCTCTTGTGAGAGATTCACCCCTCCACTTT. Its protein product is CASSPLVRDSPLHF.